The rows below give T cell receptor beta chains drawn from one sample of a study of early T cells in non-severe SARS-CoV-2 infection. TCRdb used MiXCR to reprocess the 5' RACE reads, holding one entry per CDR3 protein. The table records approximately 56,000 distinct CDR3 sequences, roughly 10% of them present only once. Specimen: whole blood. The receptors come from an adult who was a healthcare worker with PCR-confirmed SARS-CoV-2 infection or an uninfected control (not recorded which). CDR3s include the opening cysteine and the closing phenylalanine or tryptophan. The D gene is left open where the match is weak. Some rows have no size entry. The others give once, few or many, or a class for an expanded clone.

d_gene,j_gene,abundance,v_gene,CDR3nt,CDR3aa
.,TRBJ2-1,.,TRBV5-1,TGCGCCAGCAGCAATGGGGCCGGAGACTCCTACAATGAGCAGTTCTTC,CASSNGAGDSYNEQFF
TRBD2,TRBJ2-7,.,TRBV11-2,TGTGCCAGCAGCTTCGGGACTAGCGCGACCTACGGGCAGTACTTC,CASSFGTSATYGQYF
TRBD2,TRBJ2-3,few,TRBV7-9,TGTGCCAGCAGCTTAGAGGCTAGCGGGGCCACAGATACGCAGTATTTT,CASSLEASGATDTQYF
.,TRBJ2-4,many,TRBV7-2,TGTGCCAGCAGCTTAGCCCAGCAAAACATTCAGTACTTC,CASSLAQQNIQYF
.,TRBJ1-1,many,TRBV29-1,TGCAGCGCCGGGGCGGGCACTGAAGCTTTCTTT,CSAGAGTEAFF
TRBD2,TRBJ2-2,few,TRBV7-9,TGTGCCAGCAGCCCCGGGCTAGCGGGAGCCCCCGGGGAGCTGTTTTTT,CASSPGLAGAPGELFF
.,TRBJ2-1,many,TRBV29-1,TGCAGCGTTGAAGGAAGCCCACCCTACAATGAGCAGTTCTTC,CSVEGSPPYNEQFF
.,TRBJ2-1,.,TRBV7-2,TGTGCCAGCAGCTTACTAGCATGGGAGCAGTTCTTC,CASSLLAWEQFF
TRBD2,TRBJ2-7,few,TRBV7-7,TGTGCTAGCGGGACCGGGACTCCACCCTACGAGCAGTACTTC,CASGTGTPPYEQYF
TRBD2,TRBJ2-7,.,TRBV20-1,TGCAGTGCTAGAGATGTCACTAGCGGGTCCCTCGAGCTCTACGAGCAGTACTTC,CSARDVTSGSLELYEQYF
.,TRBJ1-1,.,TRBV12-3/TRBV12-4,TGTGCCAGCAGTAGCGGGCGAACCTACTTT,CASSSGRTYF
TRBD2,TRBJ2-3,many,TRBV5-1,TGCGCCAGCACCGTTAGCGGGAGGGCCCCAGATACGCAGTATTTT,CASTVSGRAPDTQYF
.,TRBJ2-7,many,TRBV4-1,TGCGCCAGCAGCCAAGGAAGTACAGTCGAGGTCTACGAGCAGTACTTC,CASSQGSTVEVYEQYF
.,TRBJ2-5,many,TRBV20-1,TGCAGTGCTATAGGCTTAGGAGAGACCCAGTACTTC,CSAIGLGETQYF
TRBD2,TRBJ2-2,few,TRBV7-2,TGTGCCAGCAGCCCTGGGCCTAGCGGGAGGGCCGACGGGGAGCTGTTTTTT,CASSPGPSGRADGELFF
TRBD2,TRBJ2-1,many,TRBV5-1,TGCGCCAGCAGGTGGGCGGGAGCACCCTACAATGAGCAGTTCTTC,CASRWAGAPYNEQFF
TRBD2,TRBJ2-1,many,TRBV20-1,TGCAGTGCTATGTTAGCGGGAGGAAGTTACTCCTACAATGAGCAGTTCTTC,CSAMLAGGSYSYNEQFF
.,TRBJ1-6,few,TRBV3-1,TGTGCCAGCAGTCACGGACTTCCGACAGCCCTTCGGTCACCCCTCCACTTT,CASSHGLPTALRSPLHF
TRBD1,TRBJ2-1,.,TRBV29-1,TGCAGCGTTTATGGACAGGGGGGTTACAATGAGCAGTTCTTC,CSVYGQGGYNEQFF
.,TRBJ1-2,few,TRBV29-1,TGCAGCGTTGCCCGGGACACCAATTATGGCTACACCTTC,CSVARDTNYGYTF
.,TRBJ2-5,.,TRBV9,TGTGCCAGCAGCGCCACACCCCACGGCCAAGAGACCCAGTACTTC,CASSATPHGQETQYF
.,TRBJ2-1,few,TRBV19,TGTGCCAGCCGCGGCAGGGGTTACAATGAGCAGTTCTTC,CASRGRGYNEQFF
.,TRBJ1-1,few,TRBV29-1,TGCAGCGCCCACAGGTCGAACACTGAAGCTTTCTTT,CSAHRSNTEAFF
.,TRBJ2-7,many,TRBV12-5,TGTGCTAGTTCAGGGCCCGTCTCCTACGAGCAGTACTTC,CASSGPVSYEQYF
.,TRBJ2-6,.,TRBV4-1,TGCGCCAGCAGCCAATCCAGGGGATCTGGGGCCAACGTCCTGACTTTC,CASSQSRGSGANVLTF
.,TRBJ1-2,.,TRBV6-1,TGTGCCAGCAGTGAAGGGGGCAGTGCTGAGGGCTATGGCTACACCTTC,CASSEGGSAEGYGYTF
.,TRBJ2-1,.,TRBV18,TGTGCCAGCTCACCGGGTTTTGGGTACAATGAGCAGTTCTTC,CASSPGFGYNEQFF
TRBD2,TRBJ2-7,many,TRBV20-1,TGCAGTGCTTACGCTAGCGGCCGCTACGAGCAGTACTTC,CSAYASGRYEQYF
TRBD2,TRBJ2-5,.,TRBV6-6,TGTGCCAGCAGCCTGACTAGCACTGGGACCCAGTACTTC,CASSLTSTGTQYF
.,TRBJ1-1,.,TRBV20-1,TGCAGTGCCCCTATCTCCGGGCACCACACTGAAGCTTTCTTT,CSAPISGHHTEAFF
.,TRBJ1-1,many,TRBV5-4,TGTGCCAGCAGCCCGCCAGGTAGGGAGAACACTGAAGCTTTCTTT,CASSPPGRENTEAFF
.,TRBJ2-7,.,TRBV5-1,TGCGCCAGCAGCTTGGGTCTAGCGACAATGTACGAGCAGTACTTC,CASSLGLATMYEQYF
TRBD2,TRBJ2-6,many,TRBV4-2,TGTGCCAGCAGCCGAGGACTAGCGGGTACCACGGACTCTGGGGCCAACGTCCTGACTTTC,CASSRGLAGTTDSGANVLTF
.,TRBJ2-2,many,TRBV7-9,TGTGCCAGCAGCCGAAGGACTTCGAACACCGGGGAGCTGTTTTTT,CASSRRTSNTGELFF
.,TRBJ2-1,.,TRBV7-2,TGTGCCAGCAGCTTACAGGATAAGCGTACGGATGAGCAGTTCTTC,CASSLQDKRTDEQFF
.,TRBJ2-3,.,TRBV6-5,TGTGCCAGCAGTTACGATATCCCGGGCACAGATACGCAGTATTTT,CASSYDIPGTDTQYF
TRBD1,TRBJ2-2,many,TRBV7-2,TGTGCCAGCAGCCCCTCCTCCGACAGGGCGCGTGCCGGGGAGCTGTTTTTT,CASSPSSDRARAGELFF